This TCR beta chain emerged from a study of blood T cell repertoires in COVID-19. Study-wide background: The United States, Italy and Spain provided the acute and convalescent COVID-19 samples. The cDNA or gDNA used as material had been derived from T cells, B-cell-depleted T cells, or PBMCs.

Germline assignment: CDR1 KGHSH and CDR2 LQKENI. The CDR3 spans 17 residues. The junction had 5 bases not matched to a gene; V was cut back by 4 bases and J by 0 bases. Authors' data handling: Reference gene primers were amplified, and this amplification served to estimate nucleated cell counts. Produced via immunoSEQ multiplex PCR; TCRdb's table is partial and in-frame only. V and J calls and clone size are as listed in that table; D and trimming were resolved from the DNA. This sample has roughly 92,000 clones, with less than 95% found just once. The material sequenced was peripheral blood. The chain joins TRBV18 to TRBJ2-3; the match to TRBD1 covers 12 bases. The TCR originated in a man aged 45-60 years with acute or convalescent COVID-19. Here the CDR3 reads CASSRDRGPSSTDTQYF. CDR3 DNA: TGTGCCAGCTCACGGGACAGGGGGCCCTCTAGCACAGATACGCAGTATTTT.